This T cell receptor beta chain came from a study of CD8 T cells in ankylosing spondylitis. This clonotype was detected a few times. Its specificity is not known. A single record per CDR3 protein comes from TCRdb applying MiXCR to the 5' RACE reads. The sample contains roughly 230,000 distinct CDR3 sequences, 18% of which appear only once. Study outcomes and limitations: With a CD8+ phenotype, disease-linked clones were relatively rare in peripheral blood. Reports of some motif variants in reactive arthritis synovial fluid and blood predate this one.

V shed 2 bases and J shed 7 bases, with 18 bases lying between them. The CDR3 extends over 16 amino acids. Germline V lookup: CDR1 SEHNR, CDR2 FQNEAQ (reference sequence). V usage is TRBV7-9 and J usage is TRBJ1-5; D remains unclear. The sequence was obtained from a male donor with ankylosing spondylitis or in good health (not recorded which). Sequencing input: blood, either unsorted or a sorted T cell fraction (not recorded which). Here the CDR3 reads CASSLSSADGGQPQHF. DNA for the CDR3: TGTGCCAGCAGCTTATCCTCGGCGGACGGAGGCCAGCCCCAGCATTTT.